This T cell receptor (beta chain) was sequenced in a study of regulatory T cells in long-lasting Graves disease. Study-level information: Antithyroid drugs had been taken by newly diagnosed Graves' patients for under 3 months.

This clonotype was recorded at least ten times. Noted time point: newly diagnosed GD, antithyroid drugs for less than 3 months. PBMCs were the source of the RNA used for TCR sequencing. CDR3-region Arm-PCR and iRepertoire HTBI primers produced the TCR beta libraries. TCRdb re-analysed the multiplex PCR reads in MiXCR, keeping a single row per CDR3 protein. The sample lists around 500,000 distinct CDR3 sequences; about 16% were seen once. This CDR3 has 12 residues. The germline gives CDR1 SNHLY, CDR2 FYNNEI. V lost 4 bases and J 7 bases, leaving 10 bases between the germline ends. These data were likewise used in another study, on T cells in Graves' hyperthyroidism and ophthalmopathy. This second study says: Carried out on the TCR CDR3, a first-round RT-PCR used the HTBI primer set. Most thyroid clonotypes that were expanded above 0.001 also turned up in blood.

The source material was peripheral blood mononuclear cells (PBMCs), sampled at new diagnosis, from a patient treated with antithyroid drugs. The rearrangement joins TRBV2 to TRBJ1-2, with no clear D. The sequence was collected from a woman aged 40-60 years with Graves disease. The CDR3 DNA follows: TGTGCCAGCAGTGCCTGGACTATTGGCTACACCTTC. Amino acid sequence: CASSAWTIGYTF.